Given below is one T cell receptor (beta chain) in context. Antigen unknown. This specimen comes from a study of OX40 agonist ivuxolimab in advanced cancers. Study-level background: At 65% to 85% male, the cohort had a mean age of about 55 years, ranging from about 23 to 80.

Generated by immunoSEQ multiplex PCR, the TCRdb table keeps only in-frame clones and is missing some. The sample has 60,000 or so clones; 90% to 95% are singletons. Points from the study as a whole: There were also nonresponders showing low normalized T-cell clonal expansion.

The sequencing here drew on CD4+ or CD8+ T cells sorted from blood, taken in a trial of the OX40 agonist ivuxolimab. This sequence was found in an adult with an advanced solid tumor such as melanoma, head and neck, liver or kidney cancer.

The CDR3 reads CASSLEGHEQYF. In DNA, the CDR3 is TGTGCCAGCAGCTTGGAGGGGCACGAGCAGTACTTC. The chain links TRBV5-6 to TRBJ2-7, with D possibly being TRBD1 (5 bases). The CDR3 is 12 amino acids. Trimming took off 0 bases at V and 5 bases at J, with 6 bases between the two ends. Germline values: CDR1 SGHDT, CDR2 YYEEEE.